This T cell receptor (beta chain) originates from a study of Ad26.COV2.S vaccination and SARS-CoV-2 variants. Study results and limitations: Those who received vaccine or placebo ended up with similar non-spike TCR breadth.

The trim removed 5 bases at V and 3 bases at J, leaving 9 bases unmatched. The CDR3 has 16 amino acids. Per germline, CDR1 KGHSH and CDR2 LQKENI. Data came from immunoSEQ multiplex PCR; TCRdb stores just in-frame clones and leaves some out. The sample yields 410,000 or so clones, around 92% seen once. A word on this clone: The antigen remains undetermined.

Specified treatment: roughly 20 received Ad26.COV2.S at low or high dose, single or two shots; about 5 received placebo; per-sample allocation not given. Each sample was drawn 63 days after the first injection (of vaccine or placebo). The sequencing here drew on peripheral blood, taken in a trial of Ad26.COV2.S vaccine versus placebo. The origin of this receptor is a person aged 18-65 years who received the Ad26.COV2.S COVID-19 vaccine or a placebo. V gene TRBV18 combines with J gene TRBJ2-7, with 11 bases identical to TRBD1. The CDR3: CASSVVPGQGGYEQYF. In nucleotides, the CDR3 is TGTGCCAGCTCAGTAGTTCCGGGACAGGGGGGCTACGAGCAGTACTTC.